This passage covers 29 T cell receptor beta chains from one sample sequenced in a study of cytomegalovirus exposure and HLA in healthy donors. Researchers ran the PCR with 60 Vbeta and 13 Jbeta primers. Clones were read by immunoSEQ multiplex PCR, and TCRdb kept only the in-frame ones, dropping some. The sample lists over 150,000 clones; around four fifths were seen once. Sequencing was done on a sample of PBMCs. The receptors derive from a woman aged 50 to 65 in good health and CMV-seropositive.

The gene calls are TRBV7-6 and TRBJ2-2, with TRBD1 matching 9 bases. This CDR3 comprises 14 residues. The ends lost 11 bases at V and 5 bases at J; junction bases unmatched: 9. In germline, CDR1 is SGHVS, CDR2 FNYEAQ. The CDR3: CAWAGTGITGELFF. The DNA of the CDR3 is TGTGCCTGGGCCGGGACAGGGATAACCGGGGAGCTGTTTTTT.

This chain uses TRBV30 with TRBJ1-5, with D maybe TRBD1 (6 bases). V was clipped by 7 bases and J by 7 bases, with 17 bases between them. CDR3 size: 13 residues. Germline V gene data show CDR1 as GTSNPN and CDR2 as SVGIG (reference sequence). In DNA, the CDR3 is TGTGCCTTCTCCCCAGGGGATGAGCAGCCCCAGCATTTT. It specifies CAFSPGDEQPQHF.

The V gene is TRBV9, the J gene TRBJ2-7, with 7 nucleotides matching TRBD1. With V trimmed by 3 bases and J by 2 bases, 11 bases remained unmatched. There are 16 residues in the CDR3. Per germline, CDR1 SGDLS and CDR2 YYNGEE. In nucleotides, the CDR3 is TGTGCCAGCAGCGCCCATGACAGGGTAGGAACCTACGAGCAGTACTTC. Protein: CASSAHDRVGTYEQYF. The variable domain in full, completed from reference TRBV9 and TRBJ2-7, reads DSGVTQTPKHLITATGQRVTLRCSPRSGDLSVYWYQQSLDQGLQFLIQYYNGEERAKGNILERFSAQQFPDLHSELNLSSLELGDSALYFCASSAHDRVGTYEQYFGPGTRLTVT.

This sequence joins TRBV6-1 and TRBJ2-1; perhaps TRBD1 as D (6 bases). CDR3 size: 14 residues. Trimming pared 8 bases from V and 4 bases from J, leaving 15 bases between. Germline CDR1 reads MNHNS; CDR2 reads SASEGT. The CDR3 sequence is CASGLGQRYNEQFF. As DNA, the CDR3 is TGTGCCAGCGGCTTAGGACAGAGGTACAATGAGCAGTTCTTC.

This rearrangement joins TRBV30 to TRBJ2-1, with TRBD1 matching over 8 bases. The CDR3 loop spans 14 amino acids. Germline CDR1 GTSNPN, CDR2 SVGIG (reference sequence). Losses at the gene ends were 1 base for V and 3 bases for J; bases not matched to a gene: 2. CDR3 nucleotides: TGTGCCTGGAGTGACAGGGGGTACTACAATGAGCAGTTCTTC. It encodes CAWSDRGYYNEQFF.

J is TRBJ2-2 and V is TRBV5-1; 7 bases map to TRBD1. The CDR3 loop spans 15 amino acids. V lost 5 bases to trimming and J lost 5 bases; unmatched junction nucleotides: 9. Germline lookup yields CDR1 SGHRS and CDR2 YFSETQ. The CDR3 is CASRIGGGITGELFF. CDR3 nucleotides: TGCGCCAGCAGAATAGGGGGCGGAATAACCGGGGAGCTGTTTTTT. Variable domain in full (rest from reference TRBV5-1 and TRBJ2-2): KAGVTQTPRYLIKTRGQQVTLSCSPISGHRSVSWYQQTPGQGLQFLFEYFSETQRNKGNFPGRFSGRQFSNSRSEMNVSTLELGDSALYLCASRIGGGITGELFFGEGSRLTVL.

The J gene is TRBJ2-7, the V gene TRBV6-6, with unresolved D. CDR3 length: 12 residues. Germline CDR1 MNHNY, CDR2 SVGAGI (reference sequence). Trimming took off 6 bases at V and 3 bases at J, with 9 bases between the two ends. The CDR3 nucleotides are TGTGCCAGCAGCCCCGTAGACTACGAGCAGTACTTC. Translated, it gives CASSPVDYEQYF.

CDR3 nucleotide sequence: TGTGCCAGCAGCCCCGGGTTAAACACTGAAGCTTTCTTT. Translation gives CASSPGLNTEAFF. The V call is TRBV7-9, the J call TRBJ1-1; no definite D call. V was cut by 5 bases and J by 2 bases, with 9 bases left in between. Germline V CDR1 and CDR2: SEHNR, FQNEAQ (reference sequence). The CDR3 is 13 amino acids. Looking up the rest from reference TRBV7-9 and TRBJ1-1 gives the full variable domain: DTGVSQNPRHKITKRGQNVTFRCDPISEHNRLYWYRQTLGQGPEFLTYFQNEAQLEKSRLLSDRFSAERPKGSFSTLEIQRTEQGDSAMYLCASSPGLNTEAFFGQGTRLTVV.

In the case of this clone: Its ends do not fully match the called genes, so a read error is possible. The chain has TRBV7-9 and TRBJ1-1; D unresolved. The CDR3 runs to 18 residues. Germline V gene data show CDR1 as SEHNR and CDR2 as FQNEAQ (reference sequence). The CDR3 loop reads CSSSLVEVGPEYDTEAFF. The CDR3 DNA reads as TGTTCCAGCAGCTTAGTGGAGGTTGGCCCAGAGTACGACACTGAAGCTTTCTTT.

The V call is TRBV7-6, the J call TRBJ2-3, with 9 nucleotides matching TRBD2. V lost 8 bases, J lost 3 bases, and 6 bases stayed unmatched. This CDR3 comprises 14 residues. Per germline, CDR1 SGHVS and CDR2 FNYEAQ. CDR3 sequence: CASVRGGATDTQYF. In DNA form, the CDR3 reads TGTGCCAGCGTCCGCGGGGGGGCAACAGATACGCAGTATTTT.

In DNA form, the CDR3 reads TGCGCCAGCAGCCCCAGACAGGGGATGAGGGAAAAACTGTTTTTT. Translated: CASSPRQGMREKLFF. The genes are TRBV5-1 and TRBJ1-4; 8 bases are shared with TRBD1. CDR1 is SGHRS, CDR2 YFSETQ, per germline. J was trimmed by 8 bases and V by 4 bases; bases with no gene match: 10. The CDR3 contains 15 residues.

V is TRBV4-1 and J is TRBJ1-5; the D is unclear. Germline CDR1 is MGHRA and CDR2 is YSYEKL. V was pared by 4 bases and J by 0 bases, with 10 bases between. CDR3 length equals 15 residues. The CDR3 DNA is TGCGCCAGCAGCCCTCTCAGGTTTAGCAATCAGCCCCAGCATTTT. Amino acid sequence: CASSPLRFSNQPQHF.

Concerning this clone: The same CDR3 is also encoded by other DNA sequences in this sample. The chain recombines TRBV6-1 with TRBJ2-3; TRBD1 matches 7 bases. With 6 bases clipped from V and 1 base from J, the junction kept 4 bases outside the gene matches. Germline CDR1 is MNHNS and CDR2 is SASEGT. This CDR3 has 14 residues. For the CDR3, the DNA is TGTGCCAGCAGGCTAGACAGGGGCACAGATACGCAGTATTTT. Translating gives CASRLDRGTDTQYF.

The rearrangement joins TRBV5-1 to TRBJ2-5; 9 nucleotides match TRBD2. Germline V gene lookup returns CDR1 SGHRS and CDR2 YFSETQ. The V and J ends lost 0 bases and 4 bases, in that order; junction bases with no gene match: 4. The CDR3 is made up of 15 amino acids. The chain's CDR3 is CASSLAYSGGETQYF. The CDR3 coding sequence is TGCGCCAGCAGCTTGGCGTATAGCGGGGGAGAGACCCAGTACTTC.

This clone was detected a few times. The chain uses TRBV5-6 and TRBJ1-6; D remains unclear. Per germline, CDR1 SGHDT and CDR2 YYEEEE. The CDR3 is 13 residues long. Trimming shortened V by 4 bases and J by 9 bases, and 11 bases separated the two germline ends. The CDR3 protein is CASSPSYSSPLHF. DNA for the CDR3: TGTGCCAGCAGCCCGAGCTACAGTTCACCCCTCCACTTT.

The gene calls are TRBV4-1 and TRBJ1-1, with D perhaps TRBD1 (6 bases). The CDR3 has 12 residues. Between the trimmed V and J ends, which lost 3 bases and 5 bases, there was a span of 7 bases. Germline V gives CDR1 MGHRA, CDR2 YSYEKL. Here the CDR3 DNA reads TGCGCCAGCAGCCAGGGGGCAACTGAAGCTTTCTTT. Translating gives CASSQGATEAFF.

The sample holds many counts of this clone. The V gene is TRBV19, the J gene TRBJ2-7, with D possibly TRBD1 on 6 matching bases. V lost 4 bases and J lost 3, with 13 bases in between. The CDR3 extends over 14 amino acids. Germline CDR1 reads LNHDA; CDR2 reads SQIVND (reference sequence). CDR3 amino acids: CASSKDRGFYEQYF. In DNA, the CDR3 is TGTGCCAGTAGTAAGGATAGGGGGTTCTACGAGCAGTACTTC.

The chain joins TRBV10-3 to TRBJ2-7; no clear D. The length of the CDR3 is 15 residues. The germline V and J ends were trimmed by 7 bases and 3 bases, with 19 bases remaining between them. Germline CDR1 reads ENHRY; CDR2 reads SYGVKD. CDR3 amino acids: CAIMSWRPGGYEQYF. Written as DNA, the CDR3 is TGTGCCATCATGAGTTGGCGCCCCGGCGGCTACGAGCAGTACTTC.

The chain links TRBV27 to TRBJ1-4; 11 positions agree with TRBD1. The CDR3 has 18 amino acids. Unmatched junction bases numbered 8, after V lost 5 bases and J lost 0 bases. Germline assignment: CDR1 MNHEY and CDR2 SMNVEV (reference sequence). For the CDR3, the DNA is TGTGCCAGCAGTCCATGGACAGGGGGCATTGCAACTAATGAAAAACTGTTTTTT. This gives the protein CASSPWTGGIATNEKLFF.

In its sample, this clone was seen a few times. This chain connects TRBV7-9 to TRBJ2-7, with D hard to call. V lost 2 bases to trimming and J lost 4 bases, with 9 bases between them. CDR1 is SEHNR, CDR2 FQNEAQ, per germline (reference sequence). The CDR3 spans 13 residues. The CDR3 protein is CASSLSSLYEQYF. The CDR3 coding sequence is TGTGCCAGCAGCTTATCATCCCTATACGAGCAGTACTTC.

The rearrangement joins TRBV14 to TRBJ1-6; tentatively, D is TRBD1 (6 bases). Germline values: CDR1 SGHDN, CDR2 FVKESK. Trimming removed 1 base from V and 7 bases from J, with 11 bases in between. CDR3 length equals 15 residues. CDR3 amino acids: CASSQGRGWNSPLHF. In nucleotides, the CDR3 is TGTGCCAGCAGCCAAGGTAGGGGGTGGAATTCACCCCTCCACTTT.

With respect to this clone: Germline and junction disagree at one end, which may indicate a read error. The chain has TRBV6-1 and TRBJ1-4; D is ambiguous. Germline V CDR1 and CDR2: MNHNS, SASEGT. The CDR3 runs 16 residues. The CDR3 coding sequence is TGTGCCAGCAGTGAACAACCTGAACCAACTAATGAAAAACTGTTCTTT. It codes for CASSEQPEPTNEKLFF.

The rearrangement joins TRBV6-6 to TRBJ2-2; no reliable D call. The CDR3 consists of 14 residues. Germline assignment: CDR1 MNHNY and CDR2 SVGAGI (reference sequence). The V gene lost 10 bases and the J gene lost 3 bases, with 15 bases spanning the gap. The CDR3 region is CAIQDRADTGELFF. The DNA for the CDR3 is TGTGCCATCCAAGACCGCGCGGACACCGGGGAGCTGTTTTTT.

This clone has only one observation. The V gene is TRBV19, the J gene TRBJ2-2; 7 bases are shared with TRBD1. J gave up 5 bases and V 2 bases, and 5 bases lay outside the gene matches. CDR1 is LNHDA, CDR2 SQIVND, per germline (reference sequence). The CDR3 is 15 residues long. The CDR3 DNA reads TGTGCCAGTAGTATATCGAACAGGGGAACCGGGGAGCTGTTTTTT. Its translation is CASSISNRGTGELFF.

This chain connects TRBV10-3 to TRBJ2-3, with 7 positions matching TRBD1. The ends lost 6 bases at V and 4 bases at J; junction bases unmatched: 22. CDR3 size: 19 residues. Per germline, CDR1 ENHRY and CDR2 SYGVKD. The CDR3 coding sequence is TGTGCCATCAGCCCTCAATTTTTAACAGGGGACCGAAGTTCAGATACGCAGTATTTT. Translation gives CAISPQFLTGDRSSDTQYF.

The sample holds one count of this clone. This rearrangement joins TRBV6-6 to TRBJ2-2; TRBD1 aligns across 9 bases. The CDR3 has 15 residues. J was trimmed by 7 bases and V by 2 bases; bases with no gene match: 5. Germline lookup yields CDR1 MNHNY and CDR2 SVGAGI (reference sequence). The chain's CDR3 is CASSYLTGGGGELFF. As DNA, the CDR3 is TGTGCCAGCAGTTACCTGACAGGGGGTGGCGGGGAGCTGTTTTTT.

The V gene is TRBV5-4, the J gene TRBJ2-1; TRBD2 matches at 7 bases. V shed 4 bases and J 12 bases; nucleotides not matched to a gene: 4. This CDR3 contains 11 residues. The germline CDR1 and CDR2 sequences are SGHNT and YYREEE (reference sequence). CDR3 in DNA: TGTGCCAGCAGCCGGGGGGTAGGGCAGTTCTTC. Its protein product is CASSRGVGQFF.

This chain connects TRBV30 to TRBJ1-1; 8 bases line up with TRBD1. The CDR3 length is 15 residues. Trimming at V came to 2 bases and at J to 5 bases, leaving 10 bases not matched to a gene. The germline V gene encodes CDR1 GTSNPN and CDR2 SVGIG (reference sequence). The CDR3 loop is CAWSPSGQGKTEAFF. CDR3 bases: TGTGCCTGGAGTCCCTCCGGACAGGGAAAGACTGAAGCTTTCTTT.

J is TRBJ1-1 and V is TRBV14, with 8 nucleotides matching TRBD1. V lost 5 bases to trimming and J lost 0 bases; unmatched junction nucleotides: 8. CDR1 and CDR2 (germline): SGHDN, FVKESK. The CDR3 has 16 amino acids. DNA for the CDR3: TGTGCCAGCAGCGGACAGGGTTTTACCCTGAACACTGAAGCTTTCTTT. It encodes CASSGQGFTLNTEAFF.